What follows are 22 T cell receptor beta chains derived from one specimen sequenced in a study of T cells in localized non-small cell lung cancer. Sequencing was performed with immunoSEQ multiplex PCR; in TCRdb, only in-frame clones are kept and a portion is missing. The sample shows tens of thousands of clones, 70% to 90% of them seen only once. The sample consisted of peripheral blood, taken before any cancer treatment. The receptor source for this set is a man between 35 and 75 years old with stage I squamous cell lung carcinoma.

The rearrangement joins TRBV7-9 to TRBJ2-2; TRBD1 agrees at 12 bases. Trimming at V came to 5 bases and at J to 7 bases, leaving 8 bases not matched to a gene. Germline CDR1 SEHNR, CDR2 FQNEAQ (reference sequence). The CDR3 covers 16 residues. CDR3: CASSPGTGGFGGELFF. The CDR3 nucleotides read TGTGCCAGCAGCCCAGGGACAGGGGGCTTTGGCGGGGAGCTGTTTTTT.

The chain uses TRBV9 and TRBJ2-1; perhaps TRBD2 as D (5 bases). The CDR3 totals 16 residues. Germline-derived CDR1 and CDR2 are SGDLS and YYNGEE. V gave up 0 bases and J gave up 2 bases, with 12 bases separating them. The CDR3 loop is CASSVAPRGTYNEQFF. CDR3 DNA sequence: TGTGCCAGCAGCGTAGCGCCCCGGGGAACCTACAATGAGCAGTTCTTC.

This chain uses TRBV28 with TRBJ2-3, with D unresolved. This CDR3 spans 14 amino acids. From germline, CDR1 is MDHEN and CDR2 SYDVKM. V lost 7 bases, J lost 2 bases, and 13 bases lay in between. This CDR3 is CASTPRGPTDTQYF. Written as DNA, the CDR3 is TGTGCCAGCACCCCTCGAGGTCCCACAGATACGCAGTATTTT.

This chain uses TRBV5-1 with TRBJ2-1, with TRBD1 identical over 9 bases. Germline V gives CDR1 SGHRS, CDR2 YFSETQ. The CDR3 has 13 amino acids. The V gene end was trimmed by 4 bases and the J gene end by 8 bases; junction bases not matched to a gene: 4. The CDR3 sequence is CASSVQGADEQFF. Here the CDR3 DNA reads TGCGCCAGCAGCGTACAGGGGGCGGATGAGCAGTTCTTC.

This clone was detected once. V is TRBV7-9 and J is TRBJ1-5; maybe TRBD1 (5 bases). Between the trimmed V and J ends, which lost 5 bases and 7 bases, there was a span of 18 bases. This CDR3 spans 15 amino acids. CDR1 is SEHNR, CDR2 FQNEAQ, per germline (reference sequence). The CDR3 is CASSPPSAGEQPQHF. CDR3 in DNA: TGTGCCAGCAGCCCTCCTAGCGCGGGGGAACAGCCCCAGCATTTT.

The chain carries TRBV19 and TRBJ1-5; D might be TRBD1 (5 bases). CDR3 length: 14 residues. V lost 6 bases, J lost 2 bases, and 11 bases lay in between. Germline CDR1 reads LNHDA; CDR2 reads SQIVND (reference sequence). DNA of the CDR3: TGTGCCAGTAGCCCGGGACTGCGCAATCAGCCCCAGCATTTT. Translating it yields CASSPGLRNQPQHF. Variable domain in full (rest from reference TRBV19 and TRBJ1-5): DGGITQSPKYLFRKEGQNVTLSCEQNLNHDAMYWYRQDPGQGLRLIYYSQIVNDFQKGDIAEGYSVSREKKESFPLTVTSAQKNPTAFYLCASSPGLRNQPQHFGDGTRLSIL.

The rearrangement links TRBV19 to TRBJ2-1; 8 bases map to TRBD2. The CDR3 spans 14 residues. Germline V gene sequence: CDR1 LNHDA, CDR2 SQIVND (reference sequence). J lost 6 bases, V lost 3 bases, and 4 bases had no gene match. For the CDR3, the DNA is TGTGCCAGTAGTATTGGGCTAGCGGGCAATGAGCAGTTCTTC. Protein product: CASSIGLAGNEQFF.

This clone was recorded a few times. J is TRBJ1-5 and V is TRBV18, with 10 bases fitting TRBD1. V trimming: 1 base; J trimming: 1 base; junction bases outside the gene matches: 7. The CDR3 consists of 18 residues. Germline-derived CDR1 and CDR2 are KGHSH and LQKENI. The CDR3 is CASSPRDRGGASNQPQHF. In nucleotides, the CDR3 is TGTGCCAGCTCACCACGGGACAGGGGAGGTGCAAGCAATCAGCCCCAGCATTTT. Full variable domain (rest looked up from reference TRBV18 and TRBJ1-5): NAGVMQNPRHLVRRRGQEARLRCSPMKGHSHVYWYRQLPEEGLKFMVYLQKENIIDESGMPKERFSAEFPKEGPSILRIQQVVRGDSAAYFCASSPRDRGGASNQPQHFGDGTRLSIL.

The chain has TRBV11-2 and TRBJ2-1; 9 bases map to TRBD2. V lost 5 bases, J lost 4 bases, and 9 bases stayed unmatched. Germline V CDR1 and CDR2: SGHAT, FQNNGV. There are 16 residues in the CDR3. In DNA, the CDR3 is TGTGCCAGCAGCCCCGGAGCCCTAGCGGGATACAATGAGCAGTTCTTC. This gives the protein CASSPGALAGYNEQFF.

This clone has a handful of counts. The chain is built from TRBV28 and TRBJ1-4; D not resolved. The CDR3 consists of 14 residues. Between the trimmed V and J ends, which lost 2 bases and 7 bases, there was a span of 11 bases. CDR1 is MDHEN, CDR2 SYDVKM, per germline. CDR3 loop: CASSLSGKGEKLFF. The CDR3 DNA reads TGTGCCAGCAGTTTAAGCGGGAAAGGTGAAAAACTGTTTTTT.

Written as DNA, the CDR3 is TGTGCCAGTAGTATAGAGGATTCCGAAAACACCATATATTTT. It translates to CASSIEDSENTIYF. The chain uses TRBV19 and TRBJ1-3; D remains ambiguous. CDR1 and CDR2 (germline): LNHDA, SQIVND (reference sequence). V was trimmed by 0 bases and J by 6 bases, leaving 9 bases between them. The CDR3 has 14 amino acids.

The table lists this clone with a few counts. The chain's CDR3 is CASSTGGHTNYGYTF. DNA for the CDR3: TGTGCCAGTAGCACTGGCGGGCATACTAACTATGGCTACACCTTC. The chain uses TRBV19 and TRBJ1-2; no firm D call. This CDR3 comprises 15 residues. Deletions cut 6 bases from V and 0 bases from J, with 14 bases between. Germline loops: CDR1 LNHDA, CDR2 SQIVND (reference sequence).

V is TRBV30 and J is TRBJ2-7, with 8 bases matching TRBD2. The junction had 1 base not matched to a gene; V was cut back by 4 bases and J by 5 bases. The length of the CDR3 is 11 residues. Germline CDR1 GTSNPN, CDR2 SVGIG (reference sequence). The chain's CDR3 is CAWTGGNEQYF. The DNA of the CDR3 is TGTGCCTGGACGGGAGGGAACGAGCAGTACTTC.

This clone was counted once. The chain links TRBV7-2 to TRBJ2-7, with a weak D call TRBD2 (6 bases). V dropped 0 bases and J dropped 4 bases, with 16 bases sitting between them. Germline CDR1 and CDR2: SGHTA and FQGNSA. The CDR3 totals 16 residues. DNA for the CDR3: TGTGCCAGCAGCTTAGCGCCGCCCTACGGGGGATACGAGCAGTACTTC. This encodes CASSLAPPYGGYEQYF.

This sequence joins TRBV21-1 and TRBJ1-6. TRBV21-1 is recorded as a pseudogene. The CDR3 has 12 residues. CDR3 nucleotides: TGTGCCAGCAGCAATAAAGATTCACCCCTCCACTTT. It is translated as CASSNKDSPLHF.

The V call is TRBV5-1, the J call TRBJ1-4; D ambiguous. This CDR3 region has 15 residues. Germline lookup yields CDR1 SGHRS and CDR2 YFSETQ. V lost 4 bases, J lost 3 bases, and 13 bases lay in between. The CDR3, as DNA: TGCGCCAGCAGCCCCGAACGAACGGCTAATGAAAAACTGTTTTTT. This translates into CASSPERTANEKLFF. The variable domain in full, completed from reference TRBV5-1 and TRBJ1-4, reads KAGVTQTPRYLIKTRGQQVTLSCSPISGHRSVSWYQQTPGQGLQFLFEYFSETQRNKGNFPGRFSGRQFSNSRSEMNVSTLELGDSALYLCASSPERTANEKLFFGSGTQLSVL.

This chain connects TRBV5-1 to TRBJ2-1, with TRBD1 matching over 9 bases. Germline V CDR1 and CDR2: SGHRS, YFSETQ. This CDR3 contains 15 residues. Unmatched junction bases numbered 12, after V lost 7 bases and J lost 7 bases. The DNA of the CDR3 is TGCGCCAGCCACCTCCAAGGACAGGGGAGGAATGAGCAGTTCTTC. Translation gives CASHLQGQGRNEQFF.

This sequence joins TRBV19 and TRBJ1-1; D call uncertain. CDR1 is LNHDA and CDR2 is SQIVND in the germline V gene (reference sequence). This CDR3 contains 14 residues. The V end lost 4 bases, the J end lost 3 bases, and 12 bases lay between the germline ends. CDR3 protein: CASSRSGWDTEAFF. The CDR3 coding sequence is TGTGCCAGTAGTAGATCGGGTTGGGACACTGAAGCTTTCTTT.

This chain uses TRBV2 with TRBJ2-1; D is undetermined. V was clipped by 5 bases and J by 8 bases, with 13 bases between them. The CDR3 loop spans 13 amino acids. Germline CDR1 and CDR2: SNHLY and FYNNEI. CDR3 coding DNA: TGTGCCAGCAGTCGTGCGGATCATTATGAGCAGTTCTTC. It encodes CASSRADHYEQFF. The full variable domain, completed using reference TRBV2 and TRBJ2-1, is EPEVTQTPSHQVTQMGQEVILRCVPISNHLYFYWYRQILGQKVEFLVSFYNNEISEKSEIFDDQFSVERPDGSNFTLKIRSTKLEDSAMYFCASSRADHYEQFFGPGTRLTVL.

The sample holds one count of this clone. J is TRBJ2-7 and V is TRBV15; no clear D gene. From germline, CDR1 is LNHNV and CDR2 YYDKDF (reference sequence). This CDR3 is built from 15 residues. The V gene lost 0 bases and the J gene lost 3 bases, with 12 bases spanning the gap. The CDR3 nucleotides are TGTGCCACCAGCAGAGATGTGGGCAGAAACTACGAGCAGTACTTC. It encodes CATSRDVGRNYEQYF.

The chain couples TRBV11-2 to TRBJ2-1; D unresolved. The germline gives CDR1 SGHAT, CDR2 FQNNGV. V was clipped by 2 bases and J by 4 bases, with 9 bases between them. The CDR3 is made up of 14 amino acids. The CDR3 here is CASSLSTIYNEQFF. In DNA form, the CDR3 reads TGTGCCAGCAGCTTATCGACGATATACAATGAGCAGTTCTTC.

The rearrangement links TRBV1 to TRBJ1-5; the D call in the table, TRBD1, was not verified against the DNA. TRBV1 has pseudogene status. The CDR3 consists of 16 residues. The CDR3: CTSLMGQGYRNQPQHF. CDR3 in DNA: TGCACCAGCTTAATGGGACAGGGCTATCGCAATCAGCCCCAGCATTTT.